These T cell receptor beta chains were read from a single sample in a study of blood T cells in healthy people across ages. TCRdb reprocessed the 5' RACE reads via MiXCR and lists one record per CDR3 protein. This sample carries over a million distinct CDR3 sequences, 40% to 45% of them seen once, and the ten largest clones take about 20%. Sequenced: blood. The source of these receptors is a woman aged 55-69 years in good health. Each CDR3 is given with its conserved first and last residue. A D gene is named only where the DNA matches it firmly. Clone size is stated in some rows and not others, as once, few, many or a class when expanded.

>TRBJ1-5|-|-|TRBV6-2/TRBV6-3
CASSYEAVYSNQPQHF
TGTGCCAGCAGTTATGAGGCCGTCTATAGCAATCAGCCCCAGCATTTT
>TRBJ2-1|-|-|TRBV6-1
CASRKDGTQWFF
TGTGCCAGCAGGAAAGATGGGACTCAGTGGTTCTTC
>TRBJ2-3|TRBD1|-|TRBV29-1
CSTGLGGADTQYF
TGCAGCACCGGGCTAGGGGGCGCAGATACGCAGTATTTT
>TRBJ2-7|-|once|TRBV27
CASRSRQGLESSYEQYF
TGTGCCAGCAGGTCCCGACAAGGGCTAGAGAGCTCCTACGAGCAGTACTTC
>TRBJ2-7|-|-|TRBV9
CASSPTGGGGSYEQYF
TGTGCCAGCAGCCCAACCGGCGGGGGCGGCTCCTACGAGCAGTACTTC
>TRBJ1-5|TRBD1|-|TRBV20-1
CSARAWRGQPNNQPQHF
TGCAGTGCTAGGGCATGGCGGGGACAGCCAAACAATCAGCCCCAGCATTTT
>TRBJ2-7|-|-|TRBV20-1
CSPKRDCYEQYF
TGTAGTCCCAAACGGGACTGTTACGAGCAGTACTTC
>TRBJ2-7|-|-|TRBV20-1
CSAIPGPSYEQYF
TGCAGTGCTATCCCGGGGCCGTCCTACGAGCAGTACTTC
>TRBJ2-5|TRBD1|-|TRBV6-5
CASKLRDRGSTQYF
TGTGCCTCAAAGCTCCGGGACAGGGGATCGACCCAGTACTTC
>TRBJ2-3|TRBD1|-|TRBV29-1
CSVEDRGQGTDTQYF
TGCAGCGTTGAAGATAGGGGACAGGGCACAGATACGCAGTATTTT
>TRBJ2-7|-|-|TRBV25-1
CASRGFLGGEQYF
TGTGCCAGCAGGGGTTTTCTAGGTGGCGAGCAGTACTTC
>TRBJ2-7|TRBD1|-|TRBV20-1
CSAPRTGVYEQYF
TGCAGTGCTCCACGGACAGGGGTTTACGAGCAGTACTTC
>TRBJ2-5|TRBD1|few|TRBV7-2
CASSLADRGSQETQYF
TGTGCCAGCAGCTTAGCGGACAGGGGGTCTCAAGAGACCCAGTACTTC
>TRBJ2-7|-|-|TRBV6-5
CASSSGAGGGIQYF
TGTGCCAGCAGTTCCGGAGCAGGGGGGGGGATCCAGTACTTC
>TRBJ1-1|-|-|TRBV6-4
CASSDSTAANTEAFF
TGTGCCAGCAGTGACTCGACGGCAGCGAACACTGAAGCTTTCTTT
>TRBJ2-7|TRBD1|few|TRBV6-5
CASSNRQGGWNEQYF
TGTGCCAGCAGTAACCGACAGGGGGGTTGGAACGAGCAGTACTTC
>TRBJ2-1|TRBD2|-|TRBV15
CATSREIPGGPNEQFF
TGTGCCACCAGCAGAGAGATTCCGGGAGGGCCGAATGAGCAGTTCTTC
>TRBJ2-3|-|-|TRBV30
CAWSFTDTQYF
TGTGCCTGGAGTTTCACAGATACGCAGTATTTT
>TRBJ1-2|-|-|TRBV28
CASSAGHYGYTF
TGTGCCAGCTCCGCAGGGCACTATGGCTACACCTTC
>TRBJ2-1|TRBD2|-|TRBV24-1
CATSDPTSGNTNEQFF
TGTGCCACCAGTGACCCCACTAGCGGTAATACTAATGAGCAGTTCTTC
>TRBJ2-5|-|-|TRBV18
CASSRKEEQYF
TGTGCCAGCTCACGGAAGGAGGAGCAGTACTTC
>TRBJ1-1|-|-|TRBV5-1
CASSPAGARVNTEAFF
TGCGCCAGCAGCCCGGCGGGGGCGAGGGTGAACACTGAAGCTTTCTTT
>TRBJ2-7|-|-|TRBV3-1
CASSLKRGGVRDEQYF
TGTGCCAGCAGCCTAAAGAGGGGGGGGGTGCGTGACGAGCAGTACTTC
>TRBJ2-7|-|many|TRBV7-9
CASSLLTTPYEQYF
TGTGCCAGCAGCTTACTAACGACCCCCTACGAGCAGTACTTC
>TRBJ2-1|-|-|TRBV6-2/TRBV6-3
CASISGWNHEQFF
TGTGCCAGCATAAGCGGGTGGAACCATGAGCAGTTCTTC
>TRBJ2-3|TRBD2|many|TRBV5-6
CASRELAGGFVAQYF
TGTGCCAGCAGGGAACTAGCGGGAGGTTTCGTGGCGCAGTATTTT
>TRBJ2-1|TRBD1|-|TRBV12-5
CASSWEGGWNEQFF
TGTGCTAGTTCGTGGGAAGGGGGCTGGAATGAGCAGTTCTTC
>TRBJ1-2|-|-|TRBV20-1
CSARVDRTGDANYGYTF
TGCAGTGCTAGAGTGGACCGAACAGGAGACGCTAACTATGGCTACACCTTC
>TRBJ2-7|-|-|TRBV7-9
CASSSYRVEGSYEQYF
TGTGCCAGCAGCTCTTACAGGGTAGAGGGTTCCTACGAGCAGTACTTC
>TRBJ2-5|TRBD2|-|TRBV6-1
CACSMGLAGGVGEQYF
TGTGCCTGCAGTATGGGACTAGCGGGAGGGGTTGGTGAGCAGTACTTC
>TRBJ2-1|-|few|TRBV20-1
CSARVLDSYNEQFF
TGCAGTGCTAGAGTTTTGGACAGTTACAATGAGCAGTTCTTC
>TRBJ2-6|-|-|TRBV2
CASKDAYPSGANVLTF
TGTGCCAGCAAAGATGCCTACCCCTCTGGGGCCAACGTCCTGACTTTC
>TRBJ2-4|TRBD1|-|TRBV2
CARKESRDRVHLAKNIQYF
TGTGCCAGAAAAGAGTCCCGGGACAGGGTCCACTTAGCCAAAAACATTCAGTACTTC
>TRBJ2-5|-|-|TRBV13
CASSPIGLPETQYF
TGTGCCAGCAGCCCGATTGGGCTCCCGGAGACCCAGTACTTC
>TRBJ2-5|TRBD2|-|TRBV11-2
CASRGLAGMKTQYF
TGTGCCAGCAGAGGACTAGCGGGAATGAAGACCCAGTACTTC
>TRBJ1-2|TRBD1|few|TRBV20-1
CSARTGDNYGYTF
TGCAGTGCAAGGACAGGGGACAACTATGGCTACACCTTC
>TRBJ2-1|-|few|TRBV10-3
CAIMGGTNEQFF
TGTGCCATCATGGGAGGAACGAATGAGCAGTTCTTC
>TRBJ1-2|-|few|TRBV10-1
CASSTGLGRGYTF
TGCGCCAGCAGCACCGGACTTGGACGTGGCTACACCTTC
>TRBJ2-1|TRBD2|-|TRBV11-3
CASSIQAGDNEQFF
TGTGCCAGCAGCATCCAAGCGGGGGACAATGAGCAGTTCTTC
>TRBJ2-2|TRBD1|once|TRBV2
CASSPSGTGTTGELFF
TGTGCCAGCAGTCCCTCCGGGACAGGGACCACCGGGGAGCTGTTTTTT
>TRBJ1-1|-|-|TRBV14
CASSLSQVHTEAFF
TGTGCCAGCAGCCTTTCTCAGGTTCACACTGAAGCTTTCTTT
>TRBJ2-4|-|-|TRBV5-8
CASSLSPVKNIQYF
TGTGCCAGCAGCTTGAGTCCTGTCAAAAACATTCAGTACTTC
>TRBJ2-5|TRBD1|-|TRBV20-1
CSARALAGGEETQYF
TGCAGTGCTAGAGCGTTGGCAGGGGGCGAAGAGACCCAGTACTTC
>TRBJ2-1|-|-|TRBV7-9
CASSLAEPEQFF
TGTGCCAGCAGCTTAGCGGAGCCCGAGCAGTTCTTC
>TRBJ2-4|TRBD2|-|TRBV7-2
CASPGASGTYGQYF
TGTGCCAGCCCCGGGGCTAGCGGAACCTACGGGCAGTACTTC
>TRBJ2-7|-|many|TRBV14
CASSQVPGAEQYF
TGTGCCAGCAGCCAAGTCCCAGGAGCCGAGCAGTACTTC
>TRBJ2-6|-|few|TRBV4-2
CASSQGTSGANVLTF
TGTGCCAGCAGCCAAGGGACTTCGGGGGCCAACGTCCTGACTTTC
>TRBJ1-5|-|-|TRBV7-2
CASSEEGGRSNQPQHF
TGTGCCAGCAGCGAGGAGGGGGGCAGGAGCAATCAGCCCCAGCATTTT